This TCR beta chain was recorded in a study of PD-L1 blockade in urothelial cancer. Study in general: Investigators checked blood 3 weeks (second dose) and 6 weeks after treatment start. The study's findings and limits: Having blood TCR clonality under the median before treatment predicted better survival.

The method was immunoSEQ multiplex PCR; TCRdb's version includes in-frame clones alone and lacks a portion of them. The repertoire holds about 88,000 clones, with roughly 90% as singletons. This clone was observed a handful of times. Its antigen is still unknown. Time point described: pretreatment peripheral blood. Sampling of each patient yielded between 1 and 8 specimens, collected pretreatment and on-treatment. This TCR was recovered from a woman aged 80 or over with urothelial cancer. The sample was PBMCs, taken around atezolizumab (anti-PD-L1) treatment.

CDR3 DNA: TGTGCCATCAGTTTCGCAGGGGGTACCTCTGGGGCCAACGTCCTGACTTTC. It yields the protein CAISFAGGTSGANVLTF. The V call is TRBV10-3, the J call TRBJ2-6, with 7 bases fitting TRBD1. Trimming took 5 bases from V and 0 from J; bases not matched to a gene: 7. CDR1 and CDR2 (germline): ENHRY, SYGVKD. CDR3 length: 17 amino acids.